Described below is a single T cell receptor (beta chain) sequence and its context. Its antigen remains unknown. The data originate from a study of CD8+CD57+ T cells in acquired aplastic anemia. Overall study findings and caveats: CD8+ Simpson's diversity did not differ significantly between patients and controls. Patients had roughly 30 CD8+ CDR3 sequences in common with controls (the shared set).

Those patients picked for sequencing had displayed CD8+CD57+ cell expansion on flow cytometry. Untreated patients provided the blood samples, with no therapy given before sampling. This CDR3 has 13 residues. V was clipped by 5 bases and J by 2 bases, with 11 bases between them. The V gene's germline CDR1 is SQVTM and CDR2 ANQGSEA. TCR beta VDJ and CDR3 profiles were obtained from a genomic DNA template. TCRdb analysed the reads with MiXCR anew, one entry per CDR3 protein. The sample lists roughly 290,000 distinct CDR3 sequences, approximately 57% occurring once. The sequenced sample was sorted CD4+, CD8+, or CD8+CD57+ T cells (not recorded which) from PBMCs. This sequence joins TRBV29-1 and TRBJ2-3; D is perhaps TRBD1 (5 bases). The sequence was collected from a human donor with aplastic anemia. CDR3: CSVKRGDTDTQYF. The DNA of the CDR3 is TGCAGCGTTAAAAGGGGTGACACAGATACGCAGTATTTT.